The 28 T cell receptor beta chains given below trace back to one sample, sequenced in a study of OX40 agonist ivuxolimab in advanced cancers. TCRdb keeps only in-frame clones here, not all; method: immunoSEQ multiplex PCR. The repertoire has approximately 72,000 clones, 85% to 90% of them found once; the top ten carry about 0.9%. Sequencing used CD4+ or CD8+ T cells sorted from blood, obtained in a trial of the OX40 agonist ivuxolimab. These receptor sequences come from an adult with an advanced solid tumor such as melanoma, head and neck, liver or kidney cancer.

The chain recombines TRBV7-2 with TRBJ2-7; no firm D call. The CDR3 sequence is 13 residues long. Trimming left V 1 base short and J 3 bases short, with 7 bases between. The germline gives CDR1 SGHTA, CDR2 FQGNSA. The CDR3 reads CASSLVIGYEQYF. The CDR3 bases are TGTGCCAGCAGCTTAGTAATCGGCTACGAGCAGTACTTC.

This clone has just a few counts. The chain uses TRBV9 and TRBJ1-1; maybe TRBD1 (5 bases). V shed 0 bases and J shed 4 bases, with 10 bases lying between them. This CDR3 comprises 14 residues. Germline V gives CDR1 SGDLS, CDR2 YYNGEE. CDR3 in amino acids: CASSVVTRGTEAFF. The DNA of the CDR3 is TGTGCCAGCAGCGTAGTGACGAGGGGCACTGAAGCTTTCTTT.

This chain joins TRBV21-1 and TRBJ1-1; the D call of TRBD1 is as the table states it, not checked on the DNA. TRBV21-1 is classified as a pseudogene. There are 15 residues in the CDR3. The CDR3 here is CASSNPGQENTEAFF. DNA for the CDR3: TGTGCCAGCAGCAACCCGGGACAGGAGAACACTGAAGCTTTCTTT.

The chain is built from TRBV18 and TRBJ2-2; the D is unclear. The CDR3 extends over 14 amino acids. Germline V gene lookup returns CDR1 KGHSH and CDR2 LQKENI. Trimming shortened V by 5 bases and J by 5 bases, and 12 bases separated the two germline ends. CDR3 residues: CASSGLTVTGELFF. The CDR3 bases are TGTGCCAGCTCAGGTCTTACAGTGACCGGGGAGCTGTTTTTT.

V gene TRBV5-6 combines with J gene TRBJ1-4; D ambiguous. The V end was cut by 4 bases, the J end by 7 bases, with 14 bases between. In germline, CDR1 is SGHDT, CDR2 YYEEEE. The CDR3 covers 14 residues. CDR3 sequence (DNA): TGTGCCAGCAGCACGCGGGAGTACCGTGAAAAACTGTTTTTT. Translating it yields CASSTREYREKLFF. The full variable domain, in which reference TRBV5-6 and TRBJ1-4 provide the parts outside the CDR3, is DAGVTQSPTHLIKTRGQQVTLRCSPKSGHDTVSWYQQALGQGPQFIFQYYEEEERQRGNFPDRFSGHQFPNYSSELNVNALLLGDSALYLCASSTREYREKLFFGSGTQLSVL.

This clone has a single count. The chain employs TRBV19 and TRBJ2-7; no reliable D call. CDR3 length: 13 amino acids. V lost 4 bases to trimming and J lost 5 bases, with 12 bases between them. Germline-derived CDR1 and CDR2 are LNHDA and SQIVND (reference sequence). The CDR3 nucleotides read TGTGCCAGTAGTAAAAGTAGGGCCAACGAGCAGTACTTC. It encodes CASSKSRANEQYF.

The rearrangement uses TRBV19 and TRBJ1-5; D might be TRBD1 (6 bases). This CDR3 is 17 amino acids long. V lost 5 bases and J 0 bases, leaving 17 bases between the germline ends. CDR1 and CDR2 (germline): LNHDA, SQIVND (reference sequence). CDR3 nucleotides: TGTGCCAGTAGTCCCACCAGGACAGTATATAGCAATCAGCCCCAGCATTTT. It specifies CASSPTRTVYSNQPQHF.

CDR3 nucleotide sequence: TGTGCCAGTAGTATAGGCTCTCAAGAGACCCAGTACTTC. This sequence encodes CASSIGSQETQYF. This chain joins TRBV19 and TRBJ2-5; no firm D call. V lost 1 base to trimming and J lost 2 bases, with 5 bases between them. Germline lookup yields CDR1 LNHDA and CDR2 SQIVND (reference sequence). The CDR3 is made up of 13 amino acids.

The chain carries TRBV9 and TRBJ2-7; D remains ambiguous. Germline CDR1 SGDLS, CDR2 YYNGEE. This CDR3 spans 13 amino acids. Trimming cost V 0 bases and J 1 base, with 5 bases left between them. The CDR3 nucleotides are TGTGCCAGCAGCGTAGGACCTTCCTACGAGCAGTACTTC. Protein sequence: CASSVGPSYEQYF. The complete variable domain, with remaining parts taken from reference TRBV9 and TRBJ2-7, reads DSGVTQTPKHLITATGQRVTLRCSPRSGDLSVYWYQQSLDQGLQFLIQYYNGEERAKGNILERFSAQQFPDLHSELNLSSLELGDSALYFCASSVGPSYEQYFGPGTRLTVT.

The chain has TRBV6-5 and TRBJ1-2; D ambiguous. Germline V gene sequence: CDR1 MNHEY, CDR2 SVGAGI. V was clipped by 4 bases and J by 3 bases, with 6 bases between them. The CDR3 has 12 amino acids. The CDR3 sequence is CASSSDHYGYTF. CDR3 coding DNA: TGTGCCAGCAGTTCGGACCACTATGGCTACACCTTC.

The rearrangement joins TRBV7-2 to TRBJ2-7; 8 bases align to TRBD1. This CDR3 has 14 amino acids. Trimming took 5 bases from V and 4 from J; bases not matched to a gene: 7. The germline CDR1 and CDR2 sequences are SGHTA and FQGNSA. CDR3 residues: CASSPRQGSYEQYF. The CDR3, as DNA: TGTGCCAGCAGCCCCAGACAGGGGAGTTACGAGCAGTACTTC.

The V gene is TRBV19, the J gene TRBJ1-1, with D perhaps TRBD1 (6 bases). CDR3 length equals 16 residues. Germline V gene data show CDR1 as LNHDA and CDR2 as SQIVND (reference sequence). The ends were cut back, 7 bases at V and 0 bases at J, with 18 bases in the middle. CDR3 sequence reads: CASIGGLGQMNTEAFF. The CDR3 bases are TGTGCCAGTATTGGAGGATTAGGACAGATGAACACTGAAGCTTTCTTT.

The chain is built from TRBV28 and TRBJ1-1; TRBD1 might be the D (6 bases). CDR1 is MDHEN and CDR2 is SYDVKM in the germline V gene. The V end was cut by 7 bases, the J end by 5 bases, with 17 bases between. The CDR3 totals 14 residues. CDR3 sequence: CASTPGQRRTEAFF. Here the CDR3 DNA reads TGTGCCAGCACCCCCGGACAGCGAAGGACTGAAGCTTTCTTT.

The V gene is TRBV7-8, the J gene TRBJ2-2, with TRBD1 identical over 11 bases. J gave up 6 bases and V 6 bases, and 6 bases lay outside the gene matches. CDR1 is SGHVS, CDR2 FQNEAQ, per germline. The CDR3 has 15 residues. The CDR3 here is CASRSPGQGAGELFF. Written as DNA, the CDR3 is TGTGCCAGCAGGTCTCCGGGACAGGGGGCCGGGGAGCTGTTTTTT.

The chain couples TRBV27 to TRBJ2-7, with D perhaps TRBD2 (6 bases). The germline V gene has CDR1 MNHEY and CDR2 SMNVEV (reference sequence). V was shortened by 7 bases and J by 3 bases, with 19 bases between the two germline ends. The CDR3 covers 15 residues. CDR3 DNA: TGTGCCAGCACTCCTAGACTAGGGCTGGTCTACGAGCAGTACTTC. Residues: CASTPRLGLVYEQYF.

The chain uses TRBV11-1 and TRBJ1-2, with 8 bases matching TRBD1. Unmatched junction bases numbered 11, after V lost 6 bases and J lost 8 bases. CDR3 length: 14 residues. Germline CDR1 SGHAT, CDR2 FQDESV (reference sequence). The CDR3 DNA sequence: TGTGCCAGCAGTCAAGGACAGGGATCTCGCGGCTACACCTTC. Translated, it gives CASSQGQGSRGYTF.

J is TRBJ1-2 and V is TRBV30; possibly TRBD1 for D (5 bases). The CDR3 runs 13 residues. Germline lookup yields CDR1 GTSNPN and CDR2 SVGIG (reference sequence). V gave up 3 bases and J gave up 5 bases, with 13 bases separating them. The CDR3 DNA sequence: TGTGCCTGGAGACCAGGGACGCTTTATGGCTACACCTTC. This sequence encodes CAWRPGTLYGYTF.

The chain recombines TRBV19 with TRBJ1-5; 9 bases line up with TRBD1. CDR1 is LNHDA, CDR2 SQIVND, per germline (reference sequence). The CDR3 is made up of 16 amino acids. J gave up 4 bases and V 7 bases, and 11 bases lay outside the gene matches. CDR3 coding DNA: TGTGCCAGTAAGGGGACAGGGTCAGCGGGAAATCAGCCCCAGCATTTT. Its protein is CASKGTGSAGNQPQHF.

For this clone: The junction departs from germline at one end; a sequencing error may be responsible. This sample also contains other DNA sequences that code for the same CDR3. This rearrangement joins TRBV28 to TRBJ1-5; 10 bases line up with TRBD1. The germline gives CDR1 MDHEN, CDR2 SYDVKM. The CDR3 contains 14 residues. The CDR3 spells CAGRTGGSNQPQHF. CDR3 DNA sequence: TGTGCCGGGAGGACAGGGGGAAGCAATCAGCCCCAGCACTTT.

Here the CDR3 DNA reads TGCAGCGTTAAGGGGGGGGTGGGTCCAGATACGCAGTATTTT. The encoded protein is CSVKGGVGPDTQYF. J is TRBJ2-3 and V is TRBV29-1; D may be TRBD2 (7 bases). From germline, CDR1 is SQVTM and CDR2 ANQGSEA. The germline V and J ends were trimmed by 5 bases and 4 bases, with 16 bases remaining between them. This CDR3 has 14 residues.

The CDR3 sequence: CASRAGAQNYGYTF. The CDR3 region has the DNA TGTGCCAGCCGAGCGGGGGCGCAGAACTATGGCTACACCTTC. J is TRBJ1-2 and V is TRBV7-2, with a weak D call TRBD1 (6 bases). The CDR3 contains 14 residues. Trimming took 8 bases from V and 2 from J, leaving 15 bases between them. Germline-derived CDR1 and CDR2 are SGHTA and FQGNSA.

This clone was seen a single time. This CDR3 is CAWTSRGFYNSPLHF. CDR3 in DNA: TGTGCCTGGACCAGCAGGGGGTTTTATAATTCACCCCTCCACTTT. The chain carries TRBV30 and TRBJ1-6, with 7 nucleotides matching TRBD1. V trimming: 4 bases; J trimming: 4 bases; junction bases outside the gene matches: 7. This CDR3 contains 15 residues. Germline V CDR1 and CDR2: GTSNPN, SVGIG (reference sequence).

The V and J genes are TRBV7-2 and TRBJ2-2; D remains ambiguous. CDR3 size: 14 residues. Per the germline V gene, CDR1 is SGHTA and CDR2 is FQGNSA. Trimming took 3 bases from V and 1 from J, leaving 6 bases between them. The CDR3 loop is CASSFSGNTGELFF. CDR3 coding DNA: TGTGCCAGCAGCTTTTCCGGGAACACCGGGGAGCTGTTTTTT.

The V and J genes are TRBV6-5 and TRBJ2-7; 8 bases are shared with TRBD1. V lost 5 bases, J lost 5 bases, and 11 bases stayed unmatched. The CDR3 contains 15 residues. Germline V lookup: CDR1 MNHEY, CDR2 SVGAGI. The CDR3 DNA reads as TGTGCCAGCAGTAGAACTTTGGACAGGGCCGACGAGCAGTACTTC. Amino acid sequence: CASSRTLDRADEQYF.

The chain links TRBV27 to TRBJ2-1, with a weak D call TRBD2 (6 bases). CDR3 size: 17 residues. V dropped 6 bases and J dropped 1 base, with 19 bases sitting between them. Germline CDR1 MNHEY, CDR2 SMNVEV (reference sequence). CDR3 loop: CASSRNILASSYNEQFF. The CDR3 DNA follows: TGTGCCAGCAGCCGAAATATCCTAGCGTCTTCCTACAATGAGCAGTTCTTC.

This clone was recorded once. The V and J genes are TRBV13 and TRBJ2-7, with TRBD1 as a possible D gene (5 bases). Trimming removed 5 bases at V and 6 bases at J, with 8 bases between. The CDR3 is made up of 11 amino acids. Germline V gene data show CDR1 as PRHDT and CDR2 as FYEKMQ (reference sequence). CDR3 residues: CASSRQSEQYF. In nucleotides, the CDR3 is TGTGCCAGCAGCCGACAGTCCGAGCAGTACTTC. The full variable domain, its missing parts supplied by reference TRBV13 and TRBJ2-7, is AAGVIQSPRHLIKEKRETATLKCYPIPRHDTVYWYQQGPGQDPQFLISFYEKMQSDKGSIPDRFSAQQFSDYHSELNMSSLELGDSALYFCASSRQSEQYFGPGTRLTVT.

The J gene is TRBJ1-1, the V gene TRBV10-3, with D unresolved. Between the trimmed V and J ends, which lost 5 bases and 0 bases, there was a span of 7 bases. Germline V gene sequence: CDR1 ENHRY, CDR2 SYGVKD. The CDR3 sequence is 13 residues long. CDR3: CAISTFMNTEAFF. CDR3 bases: TGTGCCATCAGTACATTTATGAACACTGAAGCTTTCTTT.

This chain connects TRBV10-3 to TRBJ2-3, with 9 bases identical to TRBD1. This CDR3 region has 17 residues. CDR1 is ENHRY, CDR2 SYGVKD, per germline. V lost 11 bases and J lost 5; bases outside the gene matches: 20. The DNA of the CDR3 is TGTGCCGCCCGCCAGGGACAGGGACTGGGACAGGAAGATACGCAGTATTTT. Translated: CAARQGQGLGQEDTQYF.